The clone carrying this T cell receptor beta chain has more than one count but fewer than ten. This specimen belongs to a study of blood T cell repertoires in COVID-19. Overall study context: From the United States, Italy and Spain came samples of acute and convalescent COVID-19.

The ends lost 9 bases at V and 3 bases at J; junction bases unmatched: 7. This CDR3 has 13 amino acids. Per the germline V gene, CDR1 is ENHRY and CDR2 is SYGVKD. In the authors' workflow: Amplification of reference gene primers was used by the study to estimate nucleated cell counts. Data came from immunoSEQ multiplex PCR; TCRdb stores just in-frame clones and leaves some out. The V and J calls and clone size come from that table; D and trimming were worked out from the DNA. The repertoire consists of 230,000 or so clones, with 80% to 90% occurring once and the leading ten covering under 1.5%. The receptor was isolated from a woman in her thirties or forties who had recovered from COVID-19. The chain carries TRBV10-3 and TRBJ2-7; 8 nucleotides align to TRBD1. Sequencing was done on a sample of peripheral blood. The CDR3 here is CAIQGVTSYEQYF. The CDR3 bases are TGTGCCATACAGGGGGTTACTAGCTACGAGCAGTACTTC.